This TCR beta chain was sequenced during a study of T-cell memory formation after mild COVID-19. Study outcomes and limitations: Day 15 to 85 contracting clones showed balanced CD4/CD8; later expanders leaned CD4+.

The authors produced TCR alpha and TCR beta cDNA libraries with sample barcodes and UMIs by 5'RACE using constant-segment primers. TCRdb re-analysed the 5' RACE reads in MiXCR, keeping a single row per CDR3 protein. The sample holds about 250,000 distinct CDR3 sequences, 15% seen once. With regard to this clonotype: Its antigen is currently unknown.

The CDR3 sequence is 12 residues long. Per germline, CDR1 SGHVS and CDR2 FQNEAQ. V gave up 5 bases and J gave up 3 bases, with 4 bases separating them. This sequence was found in an adult woman who had mild COVID-19 (a few samples of this study predate the infection). Cell type and time point are not known. The sequenced material came from PBMCs or a T cell subset sorted from them (not recorded which). The chain recombines TRBV7-8 with TRBJ2-2; D uncertain. DNA for the CDR3: TGTGCCAGCAGCCACCACACCGGGGAGCTGTTTTTT. Encoded protein: CASSHHTGELFF.